This T cell receptor (beta chain) stems from a study of T cell responses to AZD1222 COVID-19 vaccine. Measured with immunoSEQ multiplex PCR; TCRdb has only the in-frame clones, and not every one. The data show 250,000 to 300,000 clones, almost 95% seen once. This CDR3 comprises 15 residues. Deletions cut 0 bases from V and 6 bases from J, with 13 bases between. Germline V CDR1 and CDR2: SGHDN, FVKESK. The rearrangement uses TRBV14 and TRBJ2-3; no clear D gene. The TCR sequence derives from an adult who received the AZD1222 COVID-19 vaccine. This sample comprised peripheral blood, obtained 28 days after the second AZD1222 dose. As DNA, the CDR3 is TGTGCCAGCAGCCAAGATCTTGGTTTCGGGGATACGCAGTATTTT. This gives the protein CASSQDLGFGDTQYF. Variable domain in full (rest from reference TRBV14 and TRBJ2-3): EAGVTQFPSHSVIEKGQTVTLRCDPISGHDNLYWYRRVMGKEIKFLLHFVKESKQDESGMPNNRFLAERTGGTYSTLKVQPAELEDSGVYFCASSQDLGFGDTQYFGPGTRLTVL.